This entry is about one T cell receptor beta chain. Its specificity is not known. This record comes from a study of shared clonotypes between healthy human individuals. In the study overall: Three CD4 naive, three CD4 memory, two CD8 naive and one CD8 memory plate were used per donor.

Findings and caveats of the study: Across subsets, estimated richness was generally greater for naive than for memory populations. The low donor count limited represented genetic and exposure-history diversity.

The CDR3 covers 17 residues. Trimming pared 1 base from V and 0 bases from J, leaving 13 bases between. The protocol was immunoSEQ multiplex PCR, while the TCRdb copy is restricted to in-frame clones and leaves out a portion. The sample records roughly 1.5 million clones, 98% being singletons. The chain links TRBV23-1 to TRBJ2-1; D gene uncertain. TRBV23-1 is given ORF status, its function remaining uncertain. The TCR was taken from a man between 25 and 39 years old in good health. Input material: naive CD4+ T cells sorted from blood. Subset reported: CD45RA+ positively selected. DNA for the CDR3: TGCGCCAGCAGTCAATACCTGGGGTTGAGCTCCTACAATGAGCAGTTCTTC. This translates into CASSQYLGLSSYNEQFF.